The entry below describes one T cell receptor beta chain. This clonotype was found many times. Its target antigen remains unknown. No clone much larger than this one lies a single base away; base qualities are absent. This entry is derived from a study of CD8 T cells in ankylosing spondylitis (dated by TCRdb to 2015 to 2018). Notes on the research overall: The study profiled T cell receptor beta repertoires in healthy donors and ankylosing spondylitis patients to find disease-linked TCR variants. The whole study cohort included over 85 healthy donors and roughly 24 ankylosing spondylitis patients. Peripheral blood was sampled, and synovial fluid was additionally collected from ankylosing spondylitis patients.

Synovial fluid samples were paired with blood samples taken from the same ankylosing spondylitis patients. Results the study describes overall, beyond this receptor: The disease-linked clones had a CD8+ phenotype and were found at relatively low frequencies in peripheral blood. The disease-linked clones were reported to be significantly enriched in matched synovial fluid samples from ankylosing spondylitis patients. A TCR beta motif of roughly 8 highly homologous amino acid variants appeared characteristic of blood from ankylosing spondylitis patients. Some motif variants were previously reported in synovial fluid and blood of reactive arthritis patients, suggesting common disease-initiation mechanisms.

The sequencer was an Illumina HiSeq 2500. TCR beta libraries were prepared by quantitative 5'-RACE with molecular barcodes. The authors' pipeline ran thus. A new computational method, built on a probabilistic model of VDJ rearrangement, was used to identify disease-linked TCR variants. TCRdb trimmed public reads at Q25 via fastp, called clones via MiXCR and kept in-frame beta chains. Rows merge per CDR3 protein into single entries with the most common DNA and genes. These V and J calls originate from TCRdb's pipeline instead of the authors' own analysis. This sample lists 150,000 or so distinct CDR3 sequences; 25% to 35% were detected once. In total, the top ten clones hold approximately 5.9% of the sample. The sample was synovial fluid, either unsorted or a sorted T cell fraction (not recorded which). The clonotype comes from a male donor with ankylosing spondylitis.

The CDR3 region reads CSALTGGAEGETQYF. The DNA reads as follows: TGCAGTGCCCTAACGGGGGGAGCCGAAGGAGAGACCCAGTACTTC. The chain joins TRBV20-1 to TRBJ2-5; the central 7 bases match TRBD2. Based on the germline V gene (reference sequence), the CDR1 and CDR2 sequences are DFQATT and SNEGSKA. From cysteine to phenylalanine, the CDR3 is 15 amino acids long. Left in the record is the CDR3 DNA by itself, 45 bases read in frame from the first base. V lost 6 bases and J lost 4 bases, and the count of bases not matched to a germline gene is 14.